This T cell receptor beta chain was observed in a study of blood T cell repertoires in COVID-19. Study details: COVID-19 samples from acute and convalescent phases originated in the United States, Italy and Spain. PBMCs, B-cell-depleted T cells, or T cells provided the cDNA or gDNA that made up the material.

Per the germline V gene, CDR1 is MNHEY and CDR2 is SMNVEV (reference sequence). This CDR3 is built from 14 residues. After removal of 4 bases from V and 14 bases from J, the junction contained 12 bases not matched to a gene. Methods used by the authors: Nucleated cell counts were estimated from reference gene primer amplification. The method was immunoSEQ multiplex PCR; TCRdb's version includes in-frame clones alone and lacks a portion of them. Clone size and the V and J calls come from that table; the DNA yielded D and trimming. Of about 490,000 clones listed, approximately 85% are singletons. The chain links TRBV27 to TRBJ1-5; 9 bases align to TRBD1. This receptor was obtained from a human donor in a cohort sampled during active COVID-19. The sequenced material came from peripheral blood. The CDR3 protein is CASSSTTGGLGKHF. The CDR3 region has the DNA TGTGCCAGCAGTTCCACCACAGGGGGCCTAGGGAAGCATTTT.